The present entry profiles one T cell receptor beta chain with its context. These data are taken from a study of blood T cell repertoires in COVID-19. The wider study: Specimens from acute and convalescent COVID-19 originated in the United States, Italy and Spain. T cells, B-cell-depleted T cells, or PBMCs supplied cDNA or gDNA.

This CDR3 comprises 17 residues. V lost 0 bases and J 1 base, leaving 15 bases between the germline ends. CDR1 is LNHDA and CDR2 is SQIVND in the germline V gene (reference sequence). Original handling: Amplification of reference gene primers provided the estimated nucleated cell counts. The repertoire was sequenced with immunoSEQ multiplex PCR; TCRdb's copy has only in-frame clones and lacks some. V, J and clone size are those of that table, while D and trimming were read from the DNA. Of 78,000 or so clones in the sample, approximately 90% were seen once. Material for sequencing was peripheral blood. The sequence derives from a woman between 45 and 60 years old with acute or convalescent COVID-19. The chain joins TRBV19 to TRBJ1-1; a weak D match, TRBD1 (5 bases). Here the CDR3 reads CASSIEREETANTEAFF. The CDR3 nucleotides read TGTGCCAGTAGTATAGAGAGAGAGGAGACAGCGAACACTGAAGCTTTCTTT.